These T cell receptor beta chains were read from a single sample in a study of blood T cell repertoires in COVID-19. Profiling relied on immunoSEQ multiplex PCR, and the TCRdb table lists in-frame clones only, not all of them. The profile shows around 150,000 clones, approximately 80% of them singletons. Sequencing was performed on peripheral blood. The receptors derive from a woman of 80 years or more with acute or convalescent COVID-19. The CDR3 runs from the conserved cysteine through the conserved F or W. D genes are given only for firm matches. Part of the rows lack a size; the others show once, few, many or a class for expanded clones.

TRBJ2-3 TRBV7-9 16 TRBD2 NA CASSHGLAEGTDTQYF TGTGCCAGCAGCCATGGACTAGCGGAGGGAACAGATACGCAGTATTTT
TRBJ2-7 TRBV6-2/TRBV6-3 14 NA few CASSYGQNDYEQYF TGTGCCAGCAGTTATGGGCAAAACGACTACGAGCAGTACTTC
TRBJ1-5 TRBV30 14 TRBD1 once CAWSRGLEGQPQHF TGTGCCTGGAGCAGGGGGCTGGAAGGTCAGCCCCAGCATTTT
TRBJ1-6 TRBV11-1 15 NA few CASSKMRGANSPLHF TGTGCCAGCAGCAAAATGCGGGGTGCCAATTCACCCCTCCACTTT
TRBJ1-5 TRBV4-3 16 TRBD1 few CASSQDLGTANQPQHF TGCGCCAGCAGCCAAGATCTCGGGACAGCGAATCAGCCCCAGCATTTT
TRBJ2-2 TRBV30 16 TRBD2 NA CAWSQRGLAGPGELFF TGTGCCTGGAGTCAAAGGGGACTAGCGGGGCCCGGGGAGCTGTTTTTT
TRBJ2-3 TRBV19 16 TRBD1 NA CASTSSWDRGPDTQYF TGTGCCAGTACCTCGAGTTGGGACAGGGGCCCAGATACGCAGTATTTT
TRBJ2-1 TRBV7-2 11 NA NA CASSFFGPQFF TGTGCCAGCAGCTTTTTTGGCCCGCAGTTCTTC
TRBJ1-1 TRBV10-3 12 NA NA CAINEGNTEAFF TGTGCCATCAACGAGGGAAACACTGAAGCTTTCTTT
TRBJ2-3 TRBV30 11 NA once CAWTGTDTQYF TGTGCCTGGACAGGGACAGATACGCAGTATTTT
TRBJ2-1 TRBV9 12 TRBD2 NA CASEGLANEQFF TGTGCCAGTGAGGGACTAGCAAATGAGCAGTTCTTC
TRBJ1-5 TRBV30 14 NA NA CAWSVGGTNQPQHF TGTGCCTGGAGTGTCGGCGGGACTAATCAGCCCCAGCATTTT
TRBJ2-5 TRBV2 17 NA NA CASSLTRGKSVGETQYF TGTGCCAGCAGTCTCACCCGGGGGAAGAGCGTTGGGGAGACCCAGTACTTC
TRBJ2-1 TRBV6-6 16 NA NA CASSYSGLASINEQFF TGTGCCAGCAGTTATTCCGGCCTAGCGAGTATCAATGAGCAGTTCTTC
TRBJ1-3 TRBV4-1 16 NA once CASSQDWAVGGNTIYF TGCGCCAGCAGCCAAGATTGGGCCGTCGGAGGAAACACCATATATTTT
TRBJ1-1 TRBV19 17 TRBD1 NA CASSVIGTGRRGTEAFF TGTGCCAGTAGTGTGATCGGGACAGGGCGTCGTGGGACTGAAGCTTTCTTT
TRBJ2-2 TRBV7-3 14 NA NA CASSSLPLSGELFF TGTGCCAGCAGCTCCCTACCCCTCTCCGGGGAGCTGTTTTTT
TRBJ1-2 TRBV7-9 14 NA NA CASSHRQARGGYTF TGTGCCAGCAGCCACAGACAGGCCCGGGGAGGCTACACCTTC
TRBJ1-2 TRBV7-9 15 NA NA CASSLRAALAYGYTF TGTGCCAGCAGCCTACGGGCGGCCCTAGCCTATGGCTACACCTTC
TRBJ1-1 TRBV15 14 NA NA CATSRDRGGTEAFF TGTGCCACCAGCAGAGATCGAGGGGGCACTGAAGCTTTCTTT
TRBJ1-2 TRBV19 14 TRBD1 NA CASRGGGQGHGYTF TGTGCCAGTAGAGGGGGGGGACAGGGACATGGCTACACCTTC
TRBJ2-7 TRBV30 12 NA NA CAWTWRRYEQYF TGTGCCTGGACTTGGAGGCGGTACGAGCAGTACTTC
TRBJ2-5 TRBV27 15 NA NA CASGGAPLVRETQYF TGTGCCAGCGGGGGGGCCCCACTTGTTCGTGAGACCCAGTACTTC
TRBJ1-5 TRBV5-6 14 NA NA CASSFRRGNQPQHF TGTGCCAGCAGCTTTAGGAGAGGCAATCAGCCCCAGCATTTT
TRBJ1-2 TRBV18 13 NA NA CASSPFSDSGYTF TGTGCCAGCTCACCGTTCAGCGACAGTGGCTACACCTTC
TRBJ2-1 TRBV24-1 13 NA NA CATSDGGRDEQFF TGTGCCACCAGTGATGGGGGCAGGGATGAGCAGTTCTTC
TRBJ2-5 TRBV7-2 14 TRBD1 few CASSLGTGRETQYF TGTGCCAGCAGCTTAGGGACAGGGCGTGAGACCCAGTACTTC
TRBJ2-7 TRBV3-1/TRBV3-2 15 NA NA CASSQGLGGSYEQYF TGTGCCAGCAGCCAAGGCTTGGGCGGGTCCTACGAGCAGTACTTC
TRBJ1-2 TRBV19 13 TRBD1 NA CASSARGLYGYTF TGTGCCAGTAGTGCCAGGGGGCTCTATGGCTACACCTTC
TRBJ1-2 TRBV7-9 16 NA NA CASSPTGQRANYGYTF TGTGCCAGCAGCCCAACTGGACAGCGAGCTAACTATGGCTACACCTTC
TRBJ1-4 TRBV18 13 NA once CASSPGDEEKLFF TGTGCCAGCTCGCCGGGGGACGAGGAAAAACTGTTTTTT
TRBJ2-2 TRBV2 15 TRBD2 NA CASKRNGRGDGELFF TGTGCCAGCAAGAGAAACGGGAGGGGGGACGGGGAGCTGTTTTTT
TRBJ1-1 TRBV2 13 NA NA CASSVKGVTEAFF TGTGCCAGCAGTGTGAAGGGGGTTACTGAAGCTTTCTTT
TRBJ1-3 TRBV5-1 15 NA NA CASSLVPGSGNTIYF TGCGCCAGCAGCTTGGTTCCAGGATCTGGAAACACCATATATTTT
TRBJ2-7 TRBV29-1 13 TRBD1 NA CSVTQGWGYEQYF TGCAGCGTAACACAGGGGTGGGGGTACGAGCAGTACTTC
TRBJ2-4 TRBV2 16 NA NA CASSVGQNIPKNIQYF TGTGCCAGCAGTGTTGGACAGAACATTCCCAAAAACATTCAGTACTTC
TRBJ1-1 TRBV18 14 NA NA CASSILQENTEAFF TGTGCCAGCTCGATCTTGCAGGAGAACACTGAAGCTTTCTTT
TRBJ1-6 TRBV3-1/TRBV3-2 14 NA few CASTHRAFDSPLHF TGTGCCAGCACCCACAGGGCCTTTGATTCACCCCTCCACTTT
TRBJ1-1 TRBV5-1 15 TRBD1 NA CASSSRQGDNTEAFF TGCGCCAGCAGCTCTAGACAGGGGGATAACACTGAAGCTTTCTTT
TRBJ1-1 TRBV19 16 TRBD1 NA CASSPSGTGRYTEAFF TGTGCCAGTAGTCCCTCCGGGACAGGGAGGTACACTGAAGCTTTCTTT
TRBJ1-1 TRBV5-1 14 TRBD1 NA CASSSGQRNTEAFF TGCGCCAGCAGTTCGGGACAGAGGAACACTGAAGCTTTCTTT
TRBJ1-5 TRBV6-2/TRBV6-3 15 NA NA CASSPTGNSNQPQHF TGTGCCAGCAGCCCGACGGGGAATAGCAATCAGCCCCAGCATTTT
TRBJ1-2 TRBV11-2 12 NA NA CASSLERGGYTF TGTGCCAGCAGCTTAGAACGGGGAGGCTACACCTTC
TRBJ1-4 TRBV6-5 16 TRBD1 NA CASSYRWDRNREKLFF TGTGCCAGCAGTTACCGCTGGGACAGGAATCGTGAAAAACTGTTTTTT
TRBJ1-3 TRBV5-8 15 NA NA CASSRTGGSGNTIYF TGTGCCAGCAGCAGAACGGGGGGTTCCGGAAACACCATATATTTT
TRBJ2-3 TRBV5-1 13 TRBD2 NA CASSSSGGDTQYF TGCGCCAGCAGCTCGAGCGGGGGAGATACGCAGTATTTT
TRBJ2-3 TRBV11-2 14 TRBD1 NA CASSRDRATDTQYF TGTGCCAGCAGCCGTGACAGGGCAACAGATACGCAGTATTTT
TRBJ2-1 TRBV10-1 15 TRBD2 NA CASILAPIYNERQFF TGCGCCAGCATACTAGCGCCTATTTACAATGAGCGGCAGTTCTTC
TRBJ1-1 TRBV7-2 15 NA NA CASSLATRAGTEAFF TGTGCCAGCAGCTTAGCGACGAGGGCTGGGACTGAAGCTTTCTTT
TRBJ1-5 TRBV4-2 16 NA NA CASSHIGDYSNQPQHF TGTGCCAGCAGCCACATAGGGGATTACAGCAATCAGCCCCAGCATTTT
TRBJ2-5 TRBV13 12 NA few CASSLERRTQYF TGTGCCAGCAGCTTAGAGCGCCGGACCCAGTACTTC
TRBJ2-2 TRBV30 13 TRBD2 NA CAWGREGVGELFF TGTGCCTGGGGGAGGGAGGGCGTCGGGGAGCTGTTTTTT
TRBJ2-1 TRBV4-3 17 TRBD2 NA CASSQSLLAGASDEQFF TGCGCCAGCAGCCAATCCCTACTAGCGGGGGCCAGCGATGAGCAGTTCTTC
TRBJ1-1 TRBV5-1 14 TRBD1 NA CASSTGQGNTEAFF TGCGCCAGCAGCACAGGACAGGGGAACACTGAAGCTTTCTTT
TRBJ1-3 TRBV27 16 NA NA CASSPRGQSWGNTIYF TGTGCCAGCAGTCCCAGAGGACAGTCCTGGGGAAACACCATATATTTT